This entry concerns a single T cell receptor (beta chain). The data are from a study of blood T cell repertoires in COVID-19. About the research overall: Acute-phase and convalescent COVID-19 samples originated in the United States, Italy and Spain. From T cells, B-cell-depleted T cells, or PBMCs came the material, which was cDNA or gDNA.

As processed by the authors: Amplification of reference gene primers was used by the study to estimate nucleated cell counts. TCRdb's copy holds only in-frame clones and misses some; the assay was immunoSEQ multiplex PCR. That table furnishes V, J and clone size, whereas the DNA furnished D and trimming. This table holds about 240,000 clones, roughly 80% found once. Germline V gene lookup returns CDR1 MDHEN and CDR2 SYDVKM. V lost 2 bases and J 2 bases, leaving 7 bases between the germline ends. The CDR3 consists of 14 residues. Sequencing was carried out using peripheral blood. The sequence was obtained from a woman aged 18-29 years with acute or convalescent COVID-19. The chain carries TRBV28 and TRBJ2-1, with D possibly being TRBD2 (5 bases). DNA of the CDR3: TGTGCCAGCAGTTTAAGCGGAGCCTACAATGAGCAGTTCTTC. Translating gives CASSLSGAYNEQFF.